These 12 T cell receptor beta chains came from one sample sequenced in a study of blood T cells in healthy people across ages. Together with a sample-barcoded 5' primer, a J-beta primer mix was included in a second PCR lasting roughly 6 to 12 cycles. Each CDR3 protein is one row after TCRdb ran MiXCR on the 5' RACE reads. The data contain hundreds of thousands of distinct CDR3 sequences, 40% to 50% of them singletons. Sequenced sample: blood. All receptors derive from a man aged 80 or over in good health.

The sample holds a few counts of this clonotype. V gene TRBV18 combines with J gene TRBJ2-7, with TRBD1 matching over 10 bases. CDR3 length equals 14 residues. Germline V gives CDR1 KGHSH, CDR2 LQKENI. The junction had 6 bases not matched to a gene; V was cut back by 6 bases and J by 4 bases. CDR3 sequence reads: CASSPRQGAYEQYF. CDR3 coding DNA: TGTGCCAGCTCCCCCCGACAGGGGGCTTACGAGCAGTACTTC. The variable domain in full, with the rest retrieved from reference TRBV18 and TRBJ2-7, is NAGVMQNPRHLVRRRGQEARLRCSPMKGHSHVYWYRQLPEEGLKFMVYLQKENIIDESGMPKERFSAEFPKEGPSILRIQQVVRGDSAAYFCASSPRQGAYEQYFGPGTRLTVT.

A few counts support this clonotype. The chain joins TRBV20-1 to TRBJ2-5; possible D gene TRBD2, 5 bases. The CDR3 length is 15 residues. Deletions cut 1 base from V and 1 base from J, with 13 bases between. CDR1 and CDR2 from the germline V gene are DFQATT and SNEGSKA (reference sequence). CDR3 sequence (DNA): TGCAGTGCTAGAGCGGTCGAGAGGGTCCAAGAGACCCAGTACTTC. Translating gives CSARAVERVQETQYF.

This clonotype has more than one count but fewer than ten. The genes are TRBV6-2 or TRBV6-3 and TRBJ2-7; no reliable D call. Germline lookup yields CDR1 MNHEY and CDR2 SVGEGT. Trimming stripped 6 bases from V and 6 bases from J, with 18 bases between. The CDR3 runs 14 residues. CDR3 sequence (DNA): TGTGCCAGCAGCCTTCTGTCTGGGCGTAGCGAGCAGTACTTC. It encodes CASSLLSGRSEQYF.

The table lists this clonotype with a few counts. The chain links TRBV29-1 to TRBJ2-7; TRBD1 or TRBD2 may be the D gene (6 bases each). Germline CDR1 SQVTM, CDR2 ANQGSEA. V gave up 7 bases and J gave up 4 bases, with 17 bases separating them. The CDR3 is made up of 13 amino acids. DNA of the CDR3: TGCAGCGCTGAGATGGGGGGCACTTACGAGCAGTACTTC. Protein: CSAEMGGTYEQYF.

V gene TRBV28 combines with J gene TRBJ2-1; 9 bases are shared with TRBD2. With the DNA end fitting TRBJ2-7 better, the J assignment may be wrong. CDR1 MDHEN and CDR2 SYDVKM come from the germline V gene. CDR3 size: 14 residues. For the CDR3, the DNA is TGTGCCAGCGATAGCGGGAGCGTCCGAAATGAGCAGTACTTC. Its translation: CASDSGSVRNEQYF.

The V and J genes are TRBV7-2 and TRBJ2-1; 7 nucleotides align to TRBD2. Per the germline V gene, CDR1 is SGHTA and CDR2 is FQGNSA. The ends lost 4 bases at V and 6 bases at J; junction bases unmatched: 9. The CDR3 has 15 residues. Written as DNA, the CDR3 is TGTGCCAGCAGCTCAGCCCGGGAGGTGGGCAATGAGCAGTTCTTC. Amino acid sequence: CASSSAREVGNEQFF.

This clonotype has ten or more counts. V and J are TRBV5-1 and TRBJ2-7, with 8 positions matching TRBD2. This CDR3 region has 14 residues. Germline V gene data show CDR1 as SGHRS and CDR2 as YFSETQ. V was clipped by 2 bases and J by 7 bases; unmatched bases: 8. CDR3 in DNA: TGCGCCAGCAGCTTAAGCGGGGGACTAGAAGAGCAGTACTTC. Protein: CASSLSGGLEEQYF.

This clonotype has only a few counts. The chain is built from TRBV29-1 and TRBJ2-3; possibly TRBD1 or TRBD2 for D (5 bases each). Trimming shortened V by 5 bases and J by 3 bases, and 9 bases separated the two germline ends. The CDR3 totals 12 residues. Germline CDR1 is SQVTM and CDR2 is ANQGSEA. The CDR3 DNA reads TGCAGCGTTTCGGGACCGACAGATACGCAGTATTTT. As protein: CSVSGPTDTQYF.

The genes are TRBV6-1 and TRBJ2-1; tentatively, D is TRBD2 (5 bases). CDR3 length: 18 residues. Between the trimmed V and J ends, which lost 5 bases and 0 bases, there was a span of 20 bases. Looked up from germline, CDR1 is MNHNS and CDR2 is SASEGT. The CDR3, as DNA: TGTGCCAGCAGTCCACTCCCCTACACGGGGTACTCCTACAATGAGCAGTTCTTC. As protein: CASSPLPYTGYSYNEQFF.

The chain combines TRBV20-1 with TRBJ1-1; D is unclear. V lost 0 bases, J lost 6 bases, and 5 bases lay in between. Germline V gene sequence: CDR1 DFQATT, CDR2 SNEGSKA (reference sequence). The CDR3 is 11 amino acids. The CDR3 protein is CSAREVAEAFF. The CDR3 region has the DNA TGCAGTGCTAGAGAGGTTGCTGAAGCTTTCTTT.

The rearrangement uses TRBV7-3 and TRBJ2-1, with 8 bases identical to TRBD2. From germline, CDR1 is SGHTA and CDR2 FQGTGA. With 2 bases clipped from V and 7 bases from J, the junction kept 7 bases outside the gene matches. There are 15 residues in the CDR3. CDR3 amino acids: CASSLYRGGANEQFF. The CDR3 nucleotides are TGTGCCAGCAGCTTATACCGGGGGGGGGCTAATGAGCAGTTCTTC.

In its sample, this clonotype was seen a few times. The CDR3: CASSPTDGKAFF. The CDR3 region has the DNA TGTGCCAGCTCACCAACCGACGGCAAAGCTTTCTTT. The chain links TRBV18 to TRBJ1-1; D is uncertain. The germline V gene encodes CDR1 KGHSH and CDR2 LQKENI. Trimming took off 2 bases at V and 9 bases at J, with 10 bases between the two ends. The CDR3 sequence is 12 residues long.